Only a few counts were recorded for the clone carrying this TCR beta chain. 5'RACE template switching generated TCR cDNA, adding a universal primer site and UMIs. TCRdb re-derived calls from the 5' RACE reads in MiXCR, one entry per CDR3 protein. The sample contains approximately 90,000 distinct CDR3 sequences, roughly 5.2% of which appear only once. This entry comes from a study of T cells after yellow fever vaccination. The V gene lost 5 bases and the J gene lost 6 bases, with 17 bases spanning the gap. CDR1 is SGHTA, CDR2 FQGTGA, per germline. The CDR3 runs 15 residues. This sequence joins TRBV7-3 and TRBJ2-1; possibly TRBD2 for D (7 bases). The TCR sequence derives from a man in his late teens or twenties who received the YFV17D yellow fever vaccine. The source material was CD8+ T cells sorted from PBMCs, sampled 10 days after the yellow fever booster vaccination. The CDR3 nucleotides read TGTGCCAGCAGCCCGGAGGGGGGGATTGTCAATGAGCAGTTCTTC. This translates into CASSPEGGIVNEQFF.